These 22 T cell receptor beta chains were all obtained from the same sample, sequenced in a study of T cell responses to AZD1222 COVID-19 vaccine. Sequencing used immunoSEQ multiplex PCR; TCRdb keeps in-frame clones, though not all of them. The sample yields some 100,000 clones, 87% seen once. The specimen comprised peripheral blood, sampled on day 0 of AZD1222 vaccination. These receptors were obtained from an adult in good health.

The chain has TRBV5-5 and TRBJ1-3, with TRBD1 identical over 7 bases. Trimming cost V 4 bases and J 0 bases; bases outside gene matches: 7. There are 16 residues in the CDR3. Germline V lookup: CDR1 SGHKS, CDR2 YYEKEE (reference sequence). The CDR3, as DNA: TGTGCCAGCAGCATTCAGGGGGAGAGCTCTGGAAACACCATATATTTT. This translates into CASSIQGESSGNTIYF. The variable domain in full, with the rest retrieved from reference TRBV5-5 and TRBJ1-3, is DAGVTQSPTHLIKTRGQQVTLRCSPISGHKSVSWYQQVLGQGPQFIFQYYEKEERGRGNFPDRFSARQFPNYSSELNVNALLLGDSALYLCASSIQGESSGNTIYFGEGSWLTVV.

This rearrangement joins TRBV7-8 to TRBJ2-7; tentatively, D is TRBD1 (6 bases). CDR1 and CDR2 (germline): SGHVS, FQNEAQ. V was shortened by 4 bases and J by 0 bases, with 16 bases between the two germline ends. The length of the CDR3 is 16 residues. CDR3 residues: CASSSQRTAYSYEQYF. DNA of the CDR3: TGTGCCAGCAGCTCCCAACGGACAGCGTACTCCTACGAGCAGTACTTC. Combining the CDR3 with reference TRBV7-8 and TRBJ2-7 gives the whole variable domain GAGVSQSPRYKVAKRGQDVALRCDPISGHVSLFWYQQALGQGPEFLTYFQNEAQLDKSGLPSDRFFAERPEGSVSTLKIQRTQQEDSAVYLCASSSQRTAYSYEQYFGPGTRLTVT.

V usage is TRBV7-9 and J usage is TRBJ1-4; tentatively, D is TRBD1 (5 bases). The CDR3 is 16 amino acids. With 5 bases removed from V and 6 bases from J, the gap between germline ends came to 19 bases. Germline V gene lookup returns CDR1 SEHNR and CDR2 FQNEAQ (reference sequence). The CDR3 DNA is TGTGCCAGCAGCCATACACCGGGACGGGGGGATGAAAAACTGTTTTTT. It is translated as CASSHTPGRGDEKLFF.

V is TRBV5-6 and J is TRBJ1-2, with 8 positions matching TRBD1. Losses at the gene ends were 2 bases for V and 7 bases for J; bases not matched to a gene: 7. The CDR3 has 14 residues. The germline V gene has CDR1 SGHDT and CDR2 YYEEEE. Here the CDR3 reads CASSFRDRPFGYTF. CDR3 DNA sequence: TGTGCCAGCAGCTTCCGGGACAGGCCCTTTGGCTACACCTTC.

V gene TRBV4-3 combines with J gene TRBJ1-4; no definite D call. The CDR3 sequence is 14 residues long. Between the trimmed V and J ends, which lost 0 bases and 3 bases, there was a span of 5 bases. Germline CDR1 reads LGHNA; CDR2 reads YSLEER. In DNA, the CDR3 is TGCGCCAGCAGCCAAGAGTGGGCTAATGAAAAACTGTTTTTT. Amino acid sequence: CASSQEWANEKLFF.

V is TRBV4-3 and J is TRBJ1-1; TRBD1 is a possible D gene (6 bases). CDR3 length equals 15 residues. Germline V gene sequence: CDR1 LGHNA, CDR2 YSLEER. V dropped 0 bases and J dropped 3 bases, with 11 bases sitting between them. CDR3 amino acids: CASSQDPGADTEAFF. CDR3 in DNA: TGCGCCAGCAGCCAAGATCCGGGGGCTGACACTGAAGCTTTCTTT.

This clone was seen a few times. V usage is TRBV2 and J usage is TRBJ2-1; 8 bases fit TRBD2. J was trimmed by 6 bases and V by 4 bases; bases with no gene match: 2. Germline loops: CDR1 SNHLY, CDR2 FYNNEI. This CDR3 has 13 amino acids. This CDR3 reads CASSVGLGNEQFF. CDR3 DNA sequence: TGTGCCAGCAGTGTGGGACTAGGCAATGAGCAGTTCTTC.

This clone was picked up one time. The V gene is TRBV11-2, the J gene TRBJ1-2; D is ambiguous. Germline CDR1 reads SGHAT; CDR2 reads FQNNGV. Deletions cut 1 base from V and 4 bases from J, with 10 bases between. The CDR3 runs 14 residues. The CDR3 loop reads CASSLGGVPYGYTF. The CDR3 bases are TGTGCCAGCAGCTTAGGGGGAGTCCCCTATGGCTACACCTTC.

The rearrangement links TRBV12-3 or TRBV12-4 to TRBJ2-5; D gene unclear. V was shortened by 5 bases and J by 5 bases, with 9 bases between the two germline ends. The CDR3 totals 12 residues. CDR3 sequence: CASSRPEETQYF. For the CDR3, the DNA is TGTGCCAGCAGTCGACCGGAGGAGACCCAGTACTTC.

The rearrangement uses TRBV3-1 (or the pseudogene TRBV3-2) and TRBJ2-7, with 7 bases matching TRBD1. This CDR3 is 15 amino acids long. With V trimmed by 3 bases and J by 7 bases, 12 bases remained unmatched. In germline, CDR1 is LGHDT, CDR2 YNNKEL (reference sequence). The CDR3 nucleotides read TGTGCCAGCAGCCATCAATGGGACAGTACGGGAGAGCAGTACTTC. Translated, it gives CASSHQWDSTGEQYF.

The chain carries TRBV18 and TRBJ1-4; D is unresolved. Between the trimmed V and J ends, which lost 3 bases and 8 bases, there was a span of 10 bases. Per the germline V gene, CDR1 is KGHSH and CDR2 is LQKENI. The CDR3 extends over 13 amino acids. CDR3 region: CASSPWVGEKLFF. The CDR3 DNA is TGTGCCAGCTCACCGTGGGTTGGGGAAAAACTGTTTTTT.

This clone was seen only a few times. CDR3 nucleotides: TGTGCCAGTAAATTGTGGACAGGGGGCAGGAGCAATCAGCCCCAGCATTTT. It translates to CASKLWTGGRSNQPQHF. The rearrangement joins TRBV19 to TRBJ1-5; 11 bases line up with TRBD1. CDR1 and CDR2 from the germline V gene are LNHDA and SQIVND (reference sequence). V was clipped by 7 bases and J by 1 base; unmatched bases: 9. The CDR3 totals 17 residues.

V usage is TRBV4-3 and J usage is TRBJ1-2; D not certain. CDR3 length: 16 amino acids. The ends were cut back, 0 bases at V and 6 bases at J, with 17 bases in the middle. Germline CDR1 LGHNA, CDR2 YSLEER. The chain's CDR3 is CASSQDRRGRWNGYTF. CDR3 sequence (DNA): TGCGCCAGCAGCCAAGATCGTAGAGGGAGGTGGAATGGCTACACCTTC.

V and J are TRBV7-2 and TRBJ1-4, with D uncertain. With 4 bases removed from V and 4 bases from J, the gap between germline ends came to 7 bases. The germline V gene encodes CDR1 SGHTA and CDR2 FQGNSA. The CDR3 extends over 13 amino acids. The CDR3 spells CASSSQYNEKLFF. CDR3 nucleotide sequence: TGTGCCAGCAGCTCACAATATAATGAAAAACTGTTTTTT. Based on the CDR3 plus reference TRBV7-2 and TRBJ1-4, the full variable domain is GAGVSQSPSNKVTEKGKDVELRCDPISGHTALYWYRQSLGQGLEFLIYFQGNSAPDKSGLPSDRFSAERTGGSVSTLTIQRTQQEDSAVYLCASSSQYNEKLFFGSGTQLSVL.

The gene calls are TRBV7-2 and TRBJ1-1; TRBD1 is a possible D gene (5 bases). Trimming stripped 0 bases from V and 0 bases from J, with 8 bases between. Germline-derived CDR1 and CDR2 are SGHTA and FQGNSA. The CDR3 spans 15 residues. CDR3 DNA: TGTGCCAGCAGCTTAGCCCAGGGACTGAACACTGAAGCTTTCTTT. This sequence encodes CASSLAQGLNTEAFF.

The chain combines TRBV9 with TRBJ2-7; no reliable D call. The germline V gene encodes CDR1 SGDLS and CDR2 YYNGEE. The CDR3 length is 14 residues. Trimming left V 4 bases short and J 0 bases short, with 11 bases between. CDR3 sequence (DNA): TGTGCCAGCAGCCCCGGGCCCGGCTCCTACGAGCAGTACTTC. It yields the protein CASSPGPGSYEQYF.

The rearrangement uses TRBV5-1 and TRBJ1-3, with a tentative D call TRBD1 (6 bases). The CDR3 contains 16 residues. V dropped 3 bases and J dropped 2 bases, with 15 bases sitting between them. The germline V gene encodes CDR1 SGHRS and CDR2 YFSETQ. The CDR3 reads CASSYRQAGTGNTIYF. CDR3 DNA: TGCGCCAGCAGCTACCGACAGGCTGGTACTGGAAACACCATATATTTT.

V gene TRBV5-6 combines with J gene TRBJ2-3; D is unresolved. Trimming shortened V by 4 bases and J by 7 bases, and 13 bases separated the two germline ends. This CDR3 contains 13 residues. Germline V gene sequence: CDR1 SGHDT, CDR2 YYEEEE. The DNA of the CDR3 is TGTGCCAGCAGCCGACCCTCTGAAAATACGCAGTATTTT. It encodes CASSRPSENTQYF.

The chain joins TRBV3-1 (or the pseudogene TRBV3-2) to TRBJ2-1, with 9 bases aligning to TRBD2. This CDR3 is 15 amino acids long. CDR1 is LGHDT and CDR2 is YNNKEL in the germline V gene (reference sequence). The V and J ends lost 7 bases and 6 bases, in that order; junction bases with no gene match: 10. This CDR3 reads CASTLAGAGSNEQFF. Here the CDR3 DNA reads TGTGCCAGCACTTTAGCGGGGGCTGGGAGCAATGAGCAGTTCTTC.

The rearrangement joins TRBV6-5 to TRBJ2-7, with D uncertain. The CDR3 totals 13 residues. The germline CDR1 and CDR2 sequences are MNHEY and SVGAGI. V shed 6 bases and J shed 1 base, with 10 bases lying between them. The CDR3 DNA follows: TGTGCCAGCAGGAGGTGGGAATCCTACGAGCAGTACTTC. This translates into CASRRWESYEQYF.

The V and J genes are TRBV2 and TRBJ1-2, with 8 bases aligning to TRBD1. Germline V CDR1 and CDR2: SNHLY, FYNNEI. The CDR3 is 12 residues long. V dropped 5 bases and J dropped 6; count of bases not matched to a gene: 2. CDR3 DNA sequence: TGTGCCAGCAGTAACAGGGGGAATGGCTACACCTTC. Its protein product is CASSNRGNGYTF.

The chain employs TRBV29-1 and TRBJ1-4; possibly TRBD1 for D (6 bases). From germline, CDR1 is SQVTM and CDR2 ANQGSEA. CDR3 length equals 14 residues. V lost 4 bases and J lost 0, with 9 bases in between. CDR3 in DNA: TGCAGCGTTGCGGGGGCCTCAACTAATGAAAAACTGTTTTTT. Translating gives CSVAGASTNEKLFF.